The entry below gives a single T cell receptor (beta chain) sequence along with its context. Its antigen is as yet unknown. PCR was performed using 60 Vbeta and 13 Jbeta primers. Sequenced by immunoSEQ multiplex PCR; TCRdb stores in-frame clones only, minus some. The table includes more than 95,000 clones, around 64% detected once. The CDR3 contains 17 residues. Germline CDR1 and CDR2: SGDLS and YYNGEE. J gave up 6 bases and V 3 bases, and 12 bases lay outside the gene matches. These data originate in a study of cytomegalovirus exposure and HLA in healthy donors. The wider study: Researchers previously reported finding more than 100 million unique TCR beta sequences from roughly 170 million T cells. Study-wide results and limits: Per a prior analysis, the majority of TCR beta V segments were productive roughly 87% or roughly 30% of the time.

The gene calls are TRBV9 and TRBJ1-6; 7 bases fit TRBD1. The clonotype was recovered from a man aged 55 to 69 in good health and CMV-seronegative. Sequenced material: PBMCs. In nucleotides, the CDR3 is TGTGCCAGCAGCGCGCTCGGACAGGTTGGGATTAATTCACCCCTCCACTTT. This gives the protein CASSALGQVGINSPLHF.